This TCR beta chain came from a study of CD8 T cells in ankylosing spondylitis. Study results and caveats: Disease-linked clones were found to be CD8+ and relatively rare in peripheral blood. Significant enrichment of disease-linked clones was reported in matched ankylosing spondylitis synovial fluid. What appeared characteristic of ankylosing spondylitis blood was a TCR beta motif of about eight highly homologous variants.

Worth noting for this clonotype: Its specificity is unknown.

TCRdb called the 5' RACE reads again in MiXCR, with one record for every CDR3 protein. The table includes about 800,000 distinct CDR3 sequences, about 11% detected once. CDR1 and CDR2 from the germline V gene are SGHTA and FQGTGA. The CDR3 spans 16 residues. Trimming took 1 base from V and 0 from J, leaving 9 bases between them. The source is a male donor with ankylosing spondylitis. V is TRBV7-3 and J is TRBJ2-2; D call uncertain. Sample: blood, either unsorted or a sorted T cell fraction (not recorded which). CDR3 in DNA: TGTGCCAGCAGCTTAAATTCGCCGGCGAACACCGGGGAGCTGTTTTTT. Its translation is CASSLNSPANTGELFF. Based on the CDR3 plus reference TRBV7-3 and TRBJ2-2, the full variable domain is GAGVSQTPSNKVTEKGKYVELRCDPISGHTALYWYRQSLGQGPEFLIYFQGTGAADDSGLPNDRFFAVRPEGSVSTLKIQRTERGDSAVYLCASSLNSPANTGELFFGEGSRLTVL.